The source of this T cell receptor (beta chain) is a study of blood T cell repertoires in COVID-19. This clone was seen more than once but under ten times. V shed 3 bases and J shed 7 bases, with 9 bases lying between them. This CDR3 is 13 amino acids long. Per germline, CDR1 MNHEY and CDR2 SMNVEV (reference sequence). All recovered Cohort 3 donors got two negative PCRs, got clearance, or saw symptom resolution. Clones were read by immunoSEQ multiplex PCR, and TCRdb kept only the in-frame ones, dropping some. The profile shows 200,000 to 250,000 clones, 86% of them singletons. The receptor comes from a man aged 40-49 years who had recovered from COVID-19. The rearrangement joins TRBV27 to TRBJ1-4; D is ambiguous. The specimen was PBMCs or T cells enriched from blood (not recorded which). DNA for the CDR3: TGTGCCAGCAGTTTGGATGGAGGTGAAAAACTGTTTTTT. Its protein is CASSLDGGEKLFF.